The 8 T cell receptor beta chains below come from one sample, sequenced in a study of beta chain features in type 1 diabetes. TCRB transcripts that were expressed got sequenced, as all of the isolated RNA had been reverse transcribed. Generated by immunoSEQ multiplex PCR, the TCRdb table keeps only in-frame clones and is missing some. The sample carries under 95,000 clones, about a third recorded once. Sequenced input: stem cell memory CD4+ T cells from blood. The origin of the receptors is a woman between 18 and 30 years old in good health.

This clone was observed a few times. The rearrangement links TRBV7-2 to TRBJ2-2, with D possibly being TRBD2 (6 bases). Germline V gene data show CDR1 as SGHTA and CDR2 as FQGNSA. The V end lost 5 bases, the J end lost 0 bases, and 16 bases lay between the germline ends. CDR3 length equals 17 residues. The CDR3 sequence is CASSPGVGTANTGELFF. The CDR3 DNA reads TGTGCCAGCAGCCCGGGGGTGGGGACGGCGAACACCGGGGAGCTGTTTTTT.

The V gene is TRBV7-2, the J gene TRBJ2-3; 10 nucleotides align to TRBD2. The CDR3 loop spans 15 amino acids. CDR1 is SGHTA, CDR2 FQGNSA, per germline. The V and J ends lost 6 bases and 2 bases, in that order; junction bases with no gene match: 5. The CDR3 DNA reads TGTGCCAGCAGATCTAGCGGGGGTCCCACAGATACGCAGTATTTT. The encoded protein is CASRSSGGPTDTQYF.

The chain employs TRBV7-2 and TRBJ1-1; D unresolved. Trimming cost V 5 bases and J 2 bases, with 15 bases left between them. CDR1 is SGHTA, CDR2 FQGNSA, per germline. The CDR3 has 15 residues. In nucleotides, the CDR3 is TGTGCCAGCAGCCTTTTAGGGAGTACCAACACTGAAGCTTTCTTT. It codes for CASSLLGSTNTEAFF.

This chain joins TRBV11-2 and TRBJ2-1, with a tentative D call TRBD1 (6 bases). The V end lost 4 bases, the J end lost 10 bases, and 17 bases lay between the germline ends. The germline gives CDR1 SGHAT, CDR2 FQNNGV. The CDR3 runs 14 residues. CDR3 bases: TGTGCCAGCAGCTCGCAACAGGGACCCCCCGAGCAGTTCTTC. It specifies CASSSQQGPPEQFF. Full variable domain (missing parts from reference TRBV11-2 and TRBJ2-1): EAGVAQSPRYKIIEKRQSVAFWCNPISGHATLYWYQQILGQGPKLLIQFQNNGVVDDSQLPKDRFSAERLKGVDSTLKIQPAKLEDSAVYLCASSSQQGPPEQFFGPGTRLTVL.

This clone has just a few counts. The V and J genes are TRBV14 and TRBJ1-1, with D unresolved. From germline, CDR1 is SGHDN and CDR2 FVKESK. CDR3 size: 14 residues. V shed 1 base and J shed 6 bases, with 12 bases lying between them. The CDR3 DNA follows: TGTGCCAGCAGCCAAGTCTGGGAGGGCGCTGAAGCTTTCTTT. Protein product: CASSQVWEGAEAFF.

This clone was detected only a few times. The chain employs TRBV10-3 and TRBJ1-2; 7 nucleotides agree with TRBD1. The germline gives CDR1 ENHRY, CDR2 SYGVKD. The CDR3 runs to 14 residues. V was clipped by 7 bases and J by 2 bases; unmatched bases: 7. The CDR3 coding sequence is TGTGCCATCACTCCGGGACAGAGAAACTATGGCTACACCTTC. Translating it yields CAITPGQRNYGYTF.

V and J are TRBV10-3 and TRBJ1-1; D unclear. In germline, CDR1 is ENHRY, CDR2 SYGVKD. This CDR3 is built from 13 residues. Trimming cost V 4 bases and J 5 bases, with 11 bases left between them. The CDR3 is CAISGARDTEAFF. CDR3 sequence (DNA): TGTGCCATCAGTGGGGCCAGAGATACTGAAGCTTTCTTT.

This clone came up a few times. The rearrangement uses TRBV7-2 and TRBJ2-3; D is ambiguous. Looked up from germline, CDR1 is SGHTA and CDR2 is FQGNSA. There are 13 residues in the CDR3. V was trimmed by 2 bases and J by 2 bases, leaving 5 bases between them. The CDR3 DNA reads TGTGCCAGCAGCTTACCAAACACAGATACGCAGTATTTT. The encoded protein is CASSLPNTDTQYF.